Following are 13 T cell receptor beta chains from one sample sequenced in a study of T cells expressing NK-cell markers. TCRdb re-called the 5' RACE reads and shows each CDR3 protein once, DNA omitted. The sample's table shows over 350,000 distinct CDR3 sequences. Specimen: blood T cells: a sorted CD56 or NKG2C T cell subset, CD4+ or CD8+ T cells, or bulk PBMC T cells (not recorded which). These receptors were collected from a woman aged 45-65 years in good health.

This sequence joins TRBV27 and TRBJ1-5. In germline, CDR1 is MNHEY, CDR2 SMNVEV (reference sequence). The CDR3 extends over 15 amino acids. CDR3 residues: CASSLTFWGNQPQHF.

V is TRBV5-1 and J is TRBJ2-4; TCRdb's D gene call, TRBD1, goes unchecked for lack of DNA. The CDR3 is 13 amino acids. The germline CDR1 and CDR2 sequences are SGHRS and YFSETQ. The CDR3: CASGNTGRNIQYF. Combining the CDR3 with reference TRBV5-1 and TRBJ2-4 gives the whole variable domain KAGVTQTPRYLIKTRGQQVTLSCSPISGHRSVSWYQQTPGQGLQFLFEYFSETQRNKGNFPGRFSGRQFSNSRSEMNVSTLELGDSALYLCASGNTGRNIQYFGAGTRLSVL.

The V and J genes are TRBV20-1 and TRBJ2-1; TCRdb lists TRBD1, though no DNA is available to test this call. The length of the CDR3 is 13 residues. Germline V CDR1 and CDR2: DFQATT, SNEGSKA (reference sequence). The CDR3: CSATKAVGGEQFF.

This chain connects TRBV20-1 to TRBJ1-5; there is no DNA to check the TCRdb D call of TRBD1. This CDR3 comprises 12 residues. CDR1 DFQATT and CDR2 SNEGSKA come from the germline V gene (reference sequence). The CDR3 loop reads CSARKGGQPQHF.

The chain recombines TRBV6-1 with TRBJ2-1; there is no DNA to check the TCRdb D call of TRBD2. Germline assignment: CDR1 MNHNS and CDR2 SASEGT. The CDR3 covers 13 residues. CDR3 sequence: CASRFDGTSAMFF.

This sequence joins TRBV5-1 and TRBJ2-1; as DNA is missing, the TRBD2 call by TCRdb cannot be tested. The CDR3 loop spans 15 amino acids. Germline CDR1 SGHRS, CDR2 YFSETQ. CDR3 in amino acids: CASSAPGLVSNEQFF. Full variable domain (missing parts from reference TRBV5-1 and TRBJ2-1): KAGVTQTPRYLIKTRGQQVTLSCSPISGHRSVSWYQQTPGQGLQFLFEYFSETQRNKGNFPGRFSGRQFSNSRSEMNVSTLELGDSALYLCASSAPGLVSNEQFFGPGTRLTVL.

The rearrangement joins TRBV20-1 to TRBJ1-1; TCRdb gives TRBD1 as the D gene, but with no DNA this cannot be confirmed. Germline-derived CDR1 and CDR2 are DFQATT and SNEGSKA (reference sequence). The CDR3 has 13 amino acids. This CDR3 is CSARDSPGTEAFF.

This chain connects TRBV6-5 to TRBJ2-7; the TCRdb call, TRBD1, lacks DNA for checking. Germline CDR1 reads MNHEY; CDR2 reads SVGAGI. The CDR3 has 14 residues. CDR3 sequence reads: CASSFSGTDYEQYF.

This chain joins TRBV11-2 and TRBJ2-3; TCRdb reports TRBD1, a call that lacks DNA to check it against. This CDR3 has 15 amino acids. Per the germline V gene, CDR1 is SGHAT and CDR2 is FQNNGV. CDR3 region: CASTQGSVSTHTQYF.

The rearrangement uses TRBV5-1 and TRBJ2-1; TCRdb reports TRBD2, a call that lacks DNA to check it against. CDR3 size: 18 residues. The germline gives CDR1 SGHRS, CDR2 YFSETQ. This chain's CDR3 is CASSAGLSGKPPHNEQFF. Full variable domain (remainder filled in from reference TRBV5-1 and TRBJ2-1): KAGVTQTPRYLIKTRGQQVTLSCSPISGHRSVSWYQQTPGQGLQFLFEYFSETQRNKGNFPGRFSGRQFSNSRSEMNVSTLELGDSALYLCASSAGLSGKPPHNEQFFGPGTRLTVL.

The V and J genes are TRBV14 and TRBJ2-1. In germline, CDR1 is SGHDN, CDR2 FVKESK. The CDR3 totals 15 residues. The CDR3 here is CASSQKMSSYNEQFF.

The chain joins TRBV6-5 to TRBJ2-3; TCRdb gives TRBD1 as the D gene, but with no DNA this cannot be confirmed. The V gene's germline CDR1 is MNHEY and CDR2 SVGAGI. CDR3 length: 15 residues. CDR3 region: CASSRTGADTDTQYF.

The gene calls are TRBV20-1 and TRBJ2-5; TCRdb lists TRBD2, though no DNA is available to test this call. Germline V CDR1 and CDR2: DFQATT, SNEGSKA (reference sequence). This CDR3 is built from 16 residues. The CDR3 sequence is CSARDRIAGVQETQYF.